These 20 T cell receptor beta chains share one sample of origin, sequenced in a study of blood T cell repertoires in COVID-19. Some clones are missing from TCRdb's copy, which holds only in-frame ones; the method was immunoSEQ multiplex PCR. This sample yields tens of thousands of clones, of which 65% to 85% are seen a single time; roughly 3% belongs to the top ten. Sequences were obtained from peripheral blood. Source of these receptors: a man aged 60 to 69 with acute or convalescent COVID-19.

The chain employs TRBV7-2 and TRBJ1-1; a possible D gene is TRBD1 (6 bases). The CDR3 contains 13 residues. The germline V and J ends were trimmed by 5 bases and 6 bases, with 13 bases remaining between them. Germline V lookup: CDR1 SGHTA, CDR2 FQGNSA. The CDR3 DNA reads as TGTGCCAGCAGCCCGCAGGGGATCGCTGAAGCTTTCTTT. Translation: CASSPQGIAEAFF.

This clone occurred once. The chain links TRBV29-1 to TRBJ1-4; the D gene is possibly TRBD1 (6 bases). V lost 6 bases to trimming and J lost 5 bases, with 10 bases between them. Per the germline V gene, CDR1 is SQVTM and CDR2 is ANQGSEA. The CDR3 loop spans 12 amino acids. DNA for the CDR3: TGCAGCGTGAAGGGGGGGAATGAAAAACTGTTTTTT. It codes for CSVKGGNEKLFF.

The chain recombines TRBV12-5 with TRBJ2-1, with 7 positions matching TRBD1. The CDR3 covers 13 residues. The V and J ends lost 1 base and 13 bases, in that order; junction bases with no gene match: 7. CDR1 and CDR2 from the germline V gene are LGHNT and FRNRAP. The CDR3 reads CASGLGGQVPQFF. CDR3 sequence (DNA): TGTGCTAGTGGTTTGGGCGGACAGGTCCCACAGTTCTTC.

This clone occurred once. This chain links TRBV7-8 with TRBJ1-2; no definite D call. CDR1 and CDR2 from the germline V gene are SGHVS and FQNEAQ. Trimming left V 5 bases short and J 7 bases short, with 14 bases between. The CDR3 covers 13 residues. The CDR3: CASSPRLEGGYTF. The CDR3, as DNA: TGTGCCAGCAGCCCCAGGCTGGAGGGTGGCTACACCTTC.

The chain links TRBV4-2 to TRBJ2-3, with 13 positions matching TRBD2. V trimming: 0 bases; J trimming: 2 bases; junction bases outside the gene matches: 5. CDR1 is LGHNA and CDR2 is YNFKEQ in the germline V gene. The CDR3 is 18 amino acids. CDR3 amino acids: CASSQETSGGDFTDTQYF. CDR3 in DNA: TGTGCCAGCAGCCAAGAAACTAGCGGGGGGGATTTCACAGATACGCAGTATTTT.

The chain couples TRBV2 to TRBJ1-5; 9 bases are shared with TRBD1. Looked up from germline, CDR1 is SNHLY and CDR2 is FYNNEI. This CDR3 comprises 13 residues. With 6 bases clipped from V and 4 bases from J, the junction kept 1 base outside the gene matches. CDR3 residues: CASRTGGNQPQHF. The CDR3 region has the DNA TGTGCCAGCAGGACAGGGGGAAATCAGCCCCAGCATTTT. Full variable domain (remainder filled in from reference TRBV2 and TRBJ1-5): EPEVTQTPSHQVTQMGQEVILRCVPISNHLYFYWYRQILGQKVEFLVSFYNNEISEKSEIFDDQFSVERPDGSNFTLKIRSTKLEDSAMYFCASRTGGNQPQHFGDGTRLSIL.

This CDR3 reads CASSEQGTNEKLFF. The CDR3 coding sequence is TGTGCCAGCAGTGAACAGGGGACTAATGAAAAACTGTTTTTT. This chain uses TRBV2 with TRBJ1-4; TRBD1 is a possible D gene (6 bases). The CDR3 runs to 14 residues. The V end was cut by 2 bases, the J end by 2 bases, with 6 bases between. CDR1 and CDR2 (germline): SNHLY, FYNNEI.

Sample share makes this clone medium-sized. The chain employs TRBV27 and TRBJ2-6, with TRBD1 matching 11 bases. Germline CDR1 is MNHEY and CDR2 is SMNVEV (reference sequence). The CDR3 has 18 amino acids. V lost 4 bases, J lost 1 base, and 6 bases stayed unmatched. CDR3 residues: CASSSPGTGGSGANVLTF. CDR3 bases: TGTGCCAGCAGTTCCCCCGGGACAGGGGGTTCTGGGGCCAACGTCCTGACTTTC.

The CDR3 is CASSSGQGYEQYF. The CDR3 nucleotides are TGTGCCAGTAGTTCGGGACAGGGCTACGAGCAGTACTTC. V is TRBV19 and J is TRBJ2-7, with 9 bases fitting TRBD1. V was clipped by 5 bases and J by 3 bases; unmatched bases: 2. The CDR3 loop spans 13 amino acids. Germline V lookup: CDR1 LNHDA, CDR2 SQIVND (reference sequence).

V usage is TRBV7-2 and J usage is TRBJ2-7, with TRBD2 matching over 7 bases. The CDR3 has 16 residues. Germline trimming cut 1 base from V and 4 bases from J; bases unmatched to any gene: 10. Per the germline V gene, CDR1 is SGHTA and CDR2 is FQGNSA. The CDR3: CASSLVPGGRGYEQYF. For the CDR3, the DNA is TGTGCCAGCAGCTTAGTCCCGGGGGGTCGGGGGTACGAGCAGTACTTC.

The J gene is TRBJ2-1, the V gene TRBV5-4; D remains ambiguous. CDR3 length equals 15 residues. Looked up from germline, CDR1 is SGHNT and CDR2 is YYREEE (reference sequence). V was trimmed by 1 base and J by 0 bases, leaving 8 bases between them. CDR3 sequence (DNA): TGTGCCAGCAGCTTGACAGCTGACTCCTACAATGAGCAGTTCTTC. The encoded protein is CASSLTADSYNEQFF.

The chain uses TRBV11-2 and TRBJ2-6; 8 bases are a match to TRBD1. Germline V gene sequence: CDR1 SGHAT, CDR2 FQNNGV. CDR3 size: 14 residues. With 7 bases clipped from V and 2 bases from J, the junction kept 1 base outside the gene matches. The CDR3 nucleotides are TGTGCCAGCAAGGACAGGGCTGGGGCCAACGTCCTGACTTTC. Protein: CASKDRAGANVLTF.

The V gene is TRBV19, the J gene TRBJ1-6, with TRBD1 matching over 7 bases. Per the germline V gene, CDR1 is LNHDA and CDR2 is SQIVND (reference sequence). The CDR3 contains 14 residues. The V and J ends lost 5 bases and 9 bases, in that order; junction bases with no gene match: 7. CDR3 DNA: TGTGCCAGTAGTCGGCAGGGGGACGGTTCACCCCTCCACTTT. Translation gives CASSRQGDGSPLHF.

This rearrangement joins TRBV7-2 to TRBJ1-2, with 7 bases fitting TRBD1. Germline assignment: CDR1 SGHTA and CDR2 FQGNSA. The CDR3 contains 15 residues. With 7 bases clipped from V and 0 bases from J, the junction kept 8 bases outside the gene matches. The CDR3 is CASILDRASNYGYTF. The CDR3 DNA reads TGTGCCAGCATTCTAGACAGGGCCTCTAACTATGGCTACACCTTC. Variable domain in full (rest from reference TRBV7-2 and TRBJ1-2): GAGVSQSPSNKVTEKGKDVELRCDPISGHTALYWYRQSLGQGLEFLIYFQGNSAPDKSGLPSDRFSAERTGGSVSTLTIQRTQQEDSAVYLCASILDRASNYGYTFGSGTRLTVV.

The genes are TRBV6-5 and TRBJ1-6, with 7 bases aligning to TRBD1. The CDR3 sequence is 15 residues long. V shed 0 bases and J 10 bases; nucleotides not matched to a gene: 6. CDR1 MNHEY and CDR2 SVGAGI come from the germline V gene. CDR3 sequence: CASSYSIGDSSPLHF. DNA of the CDR3: TGTGCCAGCAGTTACTCGATTGGGGACAGCTCACCCCTCCACTTT.

This chain uses TRBV5-1 with TRBJ1-1, with TRBD1 matching 8 bases. There are 15 residues in the CDR3. Looked up from germline, CDR1 is SGHRS and CDR2 is YFSETQ. V was clipped by 0 bases and J by 4 bases; unmatched bases: 5. The CDR3 nucleotides are TGCGCCAGCAGCTTGGCGCAGGGGGCTATCACTGAAGCTTTCTTT. As protein: CASSLAQGAITEAFF.

The chain recombines TRBV28 with TRBJ2-7; D is ambiguous. This CDR3 spans 13 amino acids. Trimming left V 3 bases short and J 5 bases short, with 11 bases between. Germline V gene lookup returns CDR1 MDHEN and CDR2 SYDVKM. CDR3 region: CASSFFTVDEQYF. In DNA form, the CDR3 reads TGTGCCAGCAGTTTTTTCACAGTTGACGAGCAGTACTTC.

This chain joins TRBV6-5 and TRBJ2-7; TRBD1 might be the D (6 bases). Between the trimmed V and J ends, which lost 5 bases and 1 base, there was a span of 12 bases. Looked up from germline, CDR1 is MNHEY and CDR2 is SVGAGI. This CDR3 spans 14 amino acids. CDR3 DNA sequence: TGTGCCAGCAGTCAACTCAGGGGATCCTACGAGCAGTACTTC. Translating gives CASSQLRGSYEQYF.

This clone was recorded once. The chain has TRBV30 and TRBJ2-3; 9 positions agree with TRBD2. The CDR3 sequence is 16 residues long. J gave up 2 bases and V 0 bases, and 6 bases lay outside the gene matches. Looked up from germline, CDR1 is GTSNPN and CDR2 is SVGIG (reference sequence). This CDR3 is CAWSVGSGGPTDTQYF. The CDR3 coding sequence is TGTGCCTGGAGTGTTGGGAGCGGGGGGCCCACAGATACGCAGTATTTT.

The J gene is TRBJ2-1, the V gene TRBV9; 9 bases map to TRBD2. The length of the CDR3 is 15 residues. Trimming cost V 4 bases and J 2 bases; bases outside gene matches: 4. The germline CDR1 and CDR2 sequences are SGDLS and YYNGEE. As DNA, the CDR3 is TGTGCCAGCAGCACGCGACTAGCGGCCTACAATGAGCAGTTCTTC. This gives the protein CASSTRLAAYNEQFF.